One sample yielded the 24 T cell receptor beta chains listed below, sequenced in a study of glioma-infiltrating T cells after dendritic cell vaccination. Time point in this sample: after dendritic cell vaccination, including at tumor progression/relapse. Assay: immunoSEQ multiplex PCR; the TCRdb copy retains only in-frame clones and omits some. The sample has around 78,000 clones, around 90% seen once. Here the sequenced sample was blood, taken after dendritic cell vaccination. The source is a human donor with glioblastoma.

The rearrangement uses TRBV27 and TRBJ2-7, with D possibly being TRBD1 (6 bases). Germline V gives CDR1 MNHEY, CDR2 SMNVEV (reference sequence). This CDR3 is 13 amino acids long. V was clipped by 5 bases and J by 3 bases, with 11 bases between them. The DNA of the CDR3 is TGTGCCAGCAGTCTCCTGGACAGCTACGAGCAGTACTTC. It is translated as CASSLLDSYEQYF.

This clone was counted once. Here the CDR3 DNA reads TGTGCCAGCGGCCTGGCATACACTGAAGCTTTCTTT. Protein sequence: CASGLAYTEAFF. The J gene is TRBJ1-1, the V gene TRBV6-5; no clear D gene. The CDR3 is 12 amino acids. Germline V gene data show CDR1 as MNHEY and CDR2 as SVGAGI. Trimming cost V 8 bases and J 3 bases, with 10 bases left between them.

The V call is TRBV5-1, the J call TRBJ2-7, with D tentatively TRBD1 (6 bases). V lost 3 bases to trimming and J lost 1 base, with 8 bases between them. CDR1 and CDR2 (germline): SGHRS, YFSETQ. CDR3 length: 13 residues. The CDR3 spells CASSSGQSYEQYF. Here the CDR3 DNA reads TGCGCCAGCAGCTCGGGACAATCCTACGAGCAGTACTTC.

The chain uses TRBV11-3 and TRBJ2-5; D possibly corresponds to TRBD2 (5 bases). Germline CDR1 reads SGHNT; CDR2 reads YENEEA. This CDR3 is 15 amino acids long. V lost 0 bases and J lost 5, with 13 bases in between. For the CDR3, the DNA is TGTGCCAGCAGCTTAGATGGGTCTACGGGGGAGACCCAGTACTTC. Translation: CASSLDGSTGETQYF.

This clone was recorded only once. V gene TRBV5-8 combines with J gene TRBJ2-2; 9 nucleotides agree with TRBD2. Germline V gene lookup returns CDR1 SGHTS and CDR2 YDEGEE. V shed 1 base and J 2 bases; nucleotides not matched to a gene: 3. The CDR3 runs to 16 residues. CDR3 in DNA: TGTGCCAGCAGCTTGAGAGCGGGAGGAAACACCGGGGAGCTGTTTTTT. As protein: CASSLRAGGNTGELFF.

This chain uses TRBV11-2 with TRBJ2-7, with no clear D. Trimming pared 3 bases from V and 3 bases from J, leaving 12 bases between. The CDR3 covers 14 residues. The germline V gene has CDR1 SGHAT and CDR2 FQNNGV. CDR3 sequence (DNA): TGTGCCAGCAGCTTCTACGGAGCTAACTACGAGCAGTACTTC. Translating gives CASSFYGANYEQYF.

The chain is built from TRBV2 and TRBJ2-5; D is uncertain. V lost 4 bases and J lost 9, with 15 bases in between. CDR1 is SNHLY, CDR2 FYNNEI, per germline. CDR3 length: 13 residues. This chain's CDR3 is CASSVLEYGSQYF. As DNA, the CDR3 is TGTGCCAGCAGTGTCCTGGAGTATGGGTCCCAGTACTTC.

The chain joins TRBV18 to TRBJ2-7, with 8 bases aligning to TRBD1. This CDR3 has 14 residues. Germline CDR1 KGHSH, CDR2 LQKENI. J was trimmed by 2 bases and V by 6 bases; bases with no gene match: 6. Here the CDR3 reads CASSRGTGTYEQYF. CDR3 sequence (DNA): TGTGCCAGCTCGCGAGGGACAGGAACCTACGAGCAGTACTTC.

This chain links TRBV5-1 with TRBJ1-1; D not certain. V lost 0 bases to trimming and J lost 2 bases, with 5 bases between them. This CDR3 is 13 amino acids long. Germline values: CDR1 SGHRS, CDR2 YFSETQ. The CDR3 is CASSLAGNTEAFF. Written as DNA, the CDR3 is TGCGCCAGCAGCTTGGCGGGTAACACTGAAGCTTTCTTT. Together with reference TRBV5-1 and TRBJ1-1, the CDR3 gives the full variable domain: KAGVTQTPRYLIKTRGQQVTLSCSPISGHRSVSWYQQTPGQGLQFLFEYFSETQRNKGNFPGRFSGRQFSNSRSEMNVSTLELGDSALYLCASSLAGNTEAFFGQGTRLTVV.

The genes are TRBV27 and TRBJ2-1; a weak D match, TRBD2 (5 bases). Trimming pared 5 bases from V and 16 bases from J, leaving 15 bases between. This CDR3 region has 11 residues. Germline V gene data show CDR1 as MNHEY and CDR2 as SMNVEV (reference sequence). CDR3 loop: CASSESGLSFF. The CDR3 DNA sequence: TGTGCCAGCAGTGAATCAGGACTCTCTTTCTTC.

J is TRBJ2-7 and V is TRBV5-1; TRBD1 matches 10 bases. Looked up from germline, CDR1 is SGHRS and CDR2 is YFSETQ. The CDR3 contains 15 residues. The V gene end was trimmed by 4 bases and the J gene end by 5 bases; junction bases not matched to a gene: 9. CDR3 in DNA: TGCGCCAGCAGCCTCCGGGACAGGGGATGGCACGAGCAGTACTTC. Its protein is CASSLRDRGWHEQYF.

This clone is a singleton in its sample. This rearrangement joins TRBV6-1 to TRBJ2-2, with D perhaps TRBD2 (6 bases). Germline assignment: CDR1 MNHNS and CDR2 SASEGT. V lost 5 bases and J lost 7, with 17 bases in between. This CDR3 contains 15 residues. CDR3 residues: CASSNGGRGSGELFF. In nucleotides, the CDR3 is TGTGCCAGCAGTAACGGGGGTCGTGGGAGCGGGGAGCTGTTTTTT.

J is TRBJ2-7 and V is TRBV7-9, with TRBD2 matching 12 bases. The CDR3 has 15 residues. Looked up from germline, CDR1 is SEHNR and CDR2 is FQNEAQ (reference sequence). V lost 5 bases to trimming and J lost 1 base; unmatched junction nucleotides: 3. CDR3 nucleotides: TGTGCCAGCAGCCGACTAGCGGGAGATTCCTACGAGCAGTACTTC. Protein sequence: CASSRLAGDSYEQYF.

The V and J genes are TRBV6-1 and TRBJ1-1; TRBD1 agrees at 10 bases. This CDR3 has 15 residues. J lost 2 bases, V lost 4 bases, and 4 bases had no gene match. Germline V gives CDR1 MNHNS, CDR2 SASEGT. CDR3 DNA: TGTGCCAGCAGTGGGGACAGGGGAAGAAACACTGAAGCTTTCTTT. Translation gives CASSGDRGRNTEAFF.

The gene calls are TRBV4-1 and TRBJ2-5; 9 bases align to TRBD2. V shed 5 bases and J 1 base; nucleotides not matched to a gene: 8. The CDR3 consists of 16 residues. Looked up from germline, CDR1 is MGHRA and CDR2 is YSYEKL. The CDR3 here is CASSLEAGGVQETQYF. The CDR3 region has the DNA TGCGCCAGCAGCTTAGAGGCGGGGGGGGTCCAAGAGACCCAGTACTTC.

The rearrangement uses TRBV9 and TRBJ2-1; TRBD2 matches at 8 bases. V gave up 4 bases and J gave up 2 bases; unmatched junction bases: 8. CDR3 length: 16 amino acids. The V gene's germline CDR1 is SGDLS and CDR2 YYNGEE. CDR3 sequence reads: CASSPSAGATYNEQFF. In DNA form, the CDR3 reads TGTGCCAGCAGCCCATCAGCGGGAGCCACCTACAATGAGCAGTTCTTC.

The chain couples TRBV2 to TRBJ2-2, with D possibly matching TRBD1 (6 bases). The CDR3 length is 14 residues. Per the germline V gene, CDR1 is SNHLY and CDR2 is FYNNEI. V shed 3 bases and J shed 6 bases, with 11 bases lying between them. The CDR3 sequence: CASSDRGGSGELFF. DNA of the CDR3: TGTGCCAGCAGTGACAGGGGTGGGTCCGGGGAGCTGTTTTTT.

The rearrangement joins TRBV5-1 to TRBJ2-3; tentative D call: TRBD1 (5 bases). CDR1 and CDR2 (germline): SGHRS, YFSETQ. The CDR3 runs 16 residues. Trimming pared 4 bases from V and 0 bases from J, leaving 15 bases between. Here the CDR3 DNA reads TGCGCCAGCAGCGGAACGGAGACAGCAAGCACAGATACGCAGTATTTT. Protein product: CASSGTETASTDTQYF.

V is TRBV29-1 and J is TRBJ2-7; a weak D match, TRBD2 (5 bases). The CDR3 has 12 amino acids. Trimming stripped 4 bases from V and 3 bases from J, with 10 bases between. Germline V lookup: CDR1 SQVTM, CDR2 ANQGSEA. The CDR3 DNA reads as TGCAGCGTTGGACGGGGTATCTACGAGCAGTACTTC. As protein: CSVGRGIYEQYF.

This chain uses TRBV5-1 with TRBJ1-1, with D possibly TRBD1 on 5 matching bases. This CDR3 spans 13 amino acids. Trimming removed 3 bases from V and 11 bases from J, with 17 bases in between. Germline V lookup: CDR1 SGHRS, CDR2 YFSETQ. The CDR3 DNA reads as TGCGCCAGCAGCTACAGGCCGACATCGCCTGCTTTCTTT. As protein: CASSYRPTSPAFF. Looking up the rest from reference TRBV5-1 and TRBJ1-1 gives the full variable domain: KAGVTQTPRYLIKTRGQQVTLSCSPISGHRSVSWYQQTPGQGLQFLFEYFSETQRNKGNFPGRFSGRQFSNSRSEMNVSTLELGDSALYLCASSYRPTSPAFFGQGTRLTVV.

The V and J genes are TRBV5-1 and TRBJ2-5; 12 bases are shared with TRBD2. V dropped 0 bases and J dropped 1; count of bases not matched to a gene: 4. From germline, CDR1 is SGHRS and CDR2 YFSETQ. The length of the CDR3 is 17 residues. The CDR3 here is CASSLDASGGVQETQYF. CDR3 nucleotides: TGCGCCAGCAGCTTGGATGCTAGCGGGGGGGTCCAAGAGACCCAGTACTTC. The entire variable domain, with the rest obtained from reference TRBV5-1 and TRBJ2-5, is as follows: KAGVTQTPRYLIKTRGQQVTLSCSPISGHRSVSWYQQTPGQGLQFLFEYFSETQRNKGNFPGRFSGRQFSNSRSEMNVSTLELGDSALYLCASSLDASGGVQETQYFGPGTRLLVL.

The chain uses TRBV5-1 and TRBJ2-1, with 7 bases that match TRBD2. The J segment lost 8 bases and the V segment lost 0 bases, leaving 8 bases of the junction unmatched. This CDR3 is built from 15 residues. Germline V gene lookup returns CDR1 SGHRS and CDR2 YFSETQ. The CDR3 coding sequence is TGCGCCAGCAGCTTGGGGGGGGGACTATGGGATGAGCAGTTCTTC. It yields the protein CASSLGGGLWDEQFF.

The chain couples TRBV19 to TRBJ1-3, with TRBD1 matching 7 bases. The CDR3 length is 18 residues. Germline V gene lookup returns CDR1 LNHDA and CDR2 SQIVND (reference sequence). The trim removed 5 bases at V and 0 bases at J, leaving 13 bases unmatched. The CDR3 protein is CASSVGRDRLLSGNTIYF. For the CDR3, the DNA is TGTGCCAGTAGTGTGGGACGGGACAGACTCCTCTCTGGAAACACCATATATTTT.

J is TRBJ2-2 and V is TRBV5-1; 11 bases match TRBD2. Per germline, CDR1 SGHRS and CDR2 YFSETQ. This CDR3 is built from 18 residues. Trimming took 4 bases from V and 4 from J; bases not matched to a gene: 12. The CDR3 sequence is CASSGSLAGGPGTGELFF. The CDR3 coding sequence is TGCGCCAGCAGCGGATCGTTAGCGGGGGGGCCGGGCACCGGGGAGCTGTTTTTT.